This T cell receptor (beta chain) is from a study of patients and donors after allogeneic stem cell transplantation. TCRdb recomputed calls from the RT-PCR reads with MiXCR, one row per CDR3 protein. The profile shows about a million distinct CDR3 sequences, around 17% of them singletons. The CDR3 has 16 residues. Germline V CDR1 and CDR2: DFQATT, SNEGSKA (reference sequence). The junction had 8 bases not matched to a gene; V was cut back by 0 bases and J by 4 bases. J is TRBJ1-5 and V is TRBV20-1, with 8 bases lining up with TRBD1. Material for sequencing was blood, either unsorted or a sorted T cell fraction (not recorded which). The sequence came from a human donor who was either an allogeneic HSCT recipient or a stem cell or donor lymphocyte infusion donor (not recorded which). It is not recorded whose cells these are; they may come from a transplant donor. For the CDR3, the DNA is TGCAGTGCTAGAGACGACAGGGGAAAAGGGAATCAGCCCCAGCATTTT. Its protein product is CSARDDRGKGNQPQHF.